These T cell receptor beta chains were read from a single sample in a study of breast tumors, draining lymph nodes, adjacent tissues. TCRdb redid the calling of the multiplex PCR reads with MiXCR, one entry per CDR3 protein. The top ten clones hold 4% to 5.5% of a sample with some 200,000 distinct CDR3 sequences, 31% of them seen once. The source material was axillary lymph node tissue. The receptors shown here come from a female donor with breast cancer. Some clones in this sample may be carry-over from other donors' samples. Both conserved end residues are part of each CDR3. The order of the fields is D gene, clone size, J gene, V gene, CDR3 DNA, CDR3 protein. D genes are given only for firm matches. The listing skips clone size in some rows; elsewhere it reads once, few, many or a size class.

d_call: -; clone_size: -; j_call: TRBJ1-2; v_call: TRBV15; cdr3_nt: TGTGCCACCAGCAGTGCGCCAGGGTTGGGTGGCTACACCTTC; cdr3_aa: CATSSAPGLGGYTF
d_call: TRBD2; clone_size: -; j_call: TRBJ2-2; v_call: TRBV30; cdr3_nt: TGTGCCTGGAGGGCACTAGCGGGAGTGAACACCGGGGAGCTGTTTTTT; cdr3_aa: CAWRALAGVNTGELFF
d_call: TRBD1; clone_size: -; j_call: TRBJ1-1; v_call: TRBV7-8; cdr3_nt: TGTGCCAGCAGCTTCCGGTCAGGGGGCTCGGCTTTCTTT; cdr3_aa: CASSFRSGGSAFF
d_call: -; clone_size: many; j_call: TRBJ2-7; v_call: TRBV12-3/TRBV12-4; cdr3_nt: TGTGCCAGCACTGACTCCTACGAGCAGTACTTC; cdr3_aa: CASTDSYEQYF
d_call: -; clone_size: -; j_call: TRBJ2-7; v_call: TRBV5-4; cdr3_nt: TGTGCCAGCAGCGTGGACTGGACTAAGGACGAGCAGTACTTC; cdr3_aa: CASSVDWTKDEQYF
d_call: -; clone_size: many; j_call: TRBJ2-3; v_call: TRBV6-6; cdr3_nt: TGTGCCAGCACCAGAGGTACAGATACGCAGTATTTT; cdr3_aa: CASTRGTDTQYF
d_call: -; clone_size: many; j_call: TRBJ1-4; v_call: TRBV30; cdr3_nt: TGTGCCTGGAGCGACCGCCCGAACCTTGAAAAACTGTTTTTT; cdr3_aa: CAWSDRPNLEKLFF
d_call: -; clone_size: many; j_call: TRBJ2-3; v_call: TRBV6-4; cdr3_nt: TGTGCCACCGTAAAAGATACGCAGTATTTT; cdr3_aa: CATVKDTQYF
d_call: -; clone_size: many; j_call: TRBJ1-5; v_call: TRBV4-1; cdr3_nt: TGCGCCAGCAGCCAAGGAACCGGCCTGAGGGATCAGCCCCAGCATTTT; cdr3_aa: CASSQGTGLRDQPQHF
d_call: -; clone_size: -; j_call: TRBJ1-5; v_call: TRBV19; cdr3_nt: TGTGCCAGTAGTATGGACAGAATTACCCTGTATAGCAATCAGCCCCAGCATTTT; cdr3_aa: CASSMDRITLYSNQPQHF